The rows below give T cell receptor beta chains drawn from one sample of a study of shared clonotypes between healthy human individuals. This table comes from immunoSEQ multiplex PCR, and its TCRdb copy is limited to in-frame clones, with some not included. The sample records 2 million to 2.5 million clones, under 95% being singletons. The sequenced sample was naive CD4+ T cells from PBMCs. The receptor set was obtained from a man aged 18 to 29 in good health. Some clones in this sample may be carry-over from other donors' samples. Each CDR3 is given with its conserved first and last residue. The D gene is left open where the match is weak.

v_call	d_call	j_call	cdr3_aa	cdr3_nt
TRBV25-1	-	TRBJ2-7	CASSEYRTASSYEQYF	TGTGCCAGCAGTGAATACAGGACAGCAAGCTCCTACGAGCAGTACTTC
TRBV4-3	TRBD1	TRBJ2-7	CASSPGTGVYEQYF	TGCGCCAGCAGCCCCGGGACAGGGGTCTACGAGCAGTACTTC
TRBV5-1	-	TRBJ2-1	CASSQTGLSSYNEQFF	TGCGCCAGCAGCCAAACAGGGTTAAGCTCCTACAATGAGCAGTTCTTC
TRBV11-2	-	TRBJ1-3	CASSLFTAAGNTIYF	TGTGCCAGCAGCCTGTTTACGGCGGCGGGAAACACCATATATTTT
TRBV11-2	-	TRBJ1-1	CASSSRAGTEAFF	TGTGCCAGCAGCTCCCGGGCGGGCACTGAAGCTTTCTTT
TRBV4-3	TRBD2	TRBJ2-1	CASSPGLAGDNEQFF	TGCGCCAGCAGCCCGGGACTAGCGGGAGATAATGAGCAGTTCTTC
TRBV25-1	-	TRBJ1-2	CASSERQNYGYTF	TGTGCCAGCAGTGAGCGTCAGAACTATGGCTACACCTTC
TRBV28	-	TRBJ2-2	CASSLTQIRTGELFF	TGTGCCAGCAGTTTGACACAGATCAGGACCGGGGAGCTGTTTTTT
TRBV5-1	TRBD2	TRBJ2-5	CASSWGLAGAQETQYF	TGCGCCAGCAGCTGGGGACTAGCGGGAGCGCAAGAGACCCAGTACTTC
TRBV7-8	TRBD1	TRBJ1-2	CASSLALRQGDRRGYTF	TGTGCCAGCAGCTTAGCCTTGAGACAGGGAGATCGGAGAGGCTACACCTTC